This TCR beta chain was documented in a study of monozygotic twins with inflammatory bowel disease. TCRdb reprocessed the 5' RACE reads, with one entry per CDR3 protein and no DNA. The specimen's table records about 380,000 distinct CDR3 sequences. CDR1 is SGDLS, CDR2 YYNGEE, per germline. The CDR3 consists of 14 residues. Material: blood. V and J are TRBV9 and TRBJ2-7; TCRdb returns TRBD2, unconfirmable since there is no DNA. This sequence originates from a human donor with ulcerative colitis or Crohn's disease, or a healthy co-twin of an affected twin (not recorded which). The CDR3 sequence is CASSVGGEPYEQYF.